The sequence of this T cell receptor (beta chain) was determined in a study of response to subunit inactivated influenza vaccine. MiXCR was run by TCRdb on the RT-PCR reads, yielding one entry per CDR3 protein. The sample holds under 850,000 distinct CDR3 sequences, under 20% seen once. Germline V gene sequence: CDR1 SGHTA, CDR2 FQGNSA. The CDR3 extends over 17 amino acids. Trimming took 2 bases from V and 6 from J; bases not matched to a gene: 14. In this sample, this clonotype turned up a few times. The clonotype was recovered from a man aged 45-65 years who received an inactivated influenza vaccine. The chain has TRBV7-2 and TRBJ2-3, with 7 bases that match TRBD2. Sequencing was performed on PBMCs from blood, taken approximately 5 days after vaccination. The CDR3 protein is CASSLFNMRTRGDTQYF. The CDR3 DNA reads TGTGCCAGCAGCTTATTCAATATGAGGACTAGAGGGGATACGCAGTATTTT.